This is a list of T cell receptor beta chains from one sample in a study of shared clonotypes between healthy human individuals. Sequencing used immunoSEQ multiplex PCR; TCRdb keeps in-frame clones, though not all of them. In the table there are more than 550,000 clones, 72% of which are singletons. Material for sequencing was memory CD4+ T cells sorted from blood. The receptors derive from a woman under 40 in good health. Both conserved end residues are part of each CDR3. Fields, in order: V gene, J gene, D gene, clone size, CDR3 protein, CDR3 DNA. The D gene is left open where the match is weak. Clone size is stated in some rows and not others, as once, few, many or a class when expanded.

v_gene: TRBV5-6
j_gene: TRBJ1-5
d_gene: NA
abundance: NA
CDR3aa: CASSSGRNQPQHF
CDR3nt: TGTGCCAGCAGCTCGGGGCGCAATCAGCCCCAGCATTTT

v_gene: TRBV19
j_gene: TRBJ2-1
d_gene: NA
abundance: NA
CDR3aa: CASSMGQFGNEQFF
CDR3nt: TGTGCCAGTAGTATGGGACAATTTGGGAATGAGCAGTTCTTC

v_gene: TRBV18
j_gene: TRBJ2-3
d_gene: TRBD1
abundance: once
CDR3aa: CASSTGTEDTQYF
CDR3nt: TGTGCCAGCTCAACCGGGACAGAAGATACGCAGTATTTT

v_gene: TRBV5-1
j_gene: TRBJ2-1
d_gene: NA
abundance: NA
CDR3aa: CASSFVLRDHNEQFF
CDR3nt: TGCGCCAGCAGCTTTGTCCTGCGCGACCACAATGAGCAGTTCTTC

v_gene: TRBV9
j_gene: TRBJ2-1
d_gene: NA
abundance: NA
CDR3aa: CASSGASGTYNEQFF
CDR3nt: TGTGCCAGCAGCGGAGCGAGCGGTACCTACAATGAGCAGTTCTTC

v_gene: TRBV28
j_gene: TRBJ1-2
d_gene: NA
abundance: NA
CDR3aa: CASSIQASYGYTF
CDR3nt: TGTGCCAGCAGTATACAGGCTTCCTATGGCTACACCTTC

v_gene: TRBV28
j_gene: TRBJ2-5
d_gene: TRBD1
abundance: NA
CDR3aa: CASSQGTGGQETQYF
CDR3nt: TGTGCCAGCAGCCAGGGGACAGGGGGTCAAGAGACCCAGTACTTC

v_gene: TRBV28
j_gene: TRBJ2-7
d_gene: NA
abundance: NA
CDR3aa: CASRPGLRAFYEQYF
CDR3nt: TGTGCCAGCAGGCCGGGTTTGAGGGCATTTTACGAGCAGTACTTC

v_gene: TRBV28
j_gene: TRBJ2-7
d_gene: NA
abundance: NA
CDR3aa: CASVTGSYEQYF
CDR3nt: TGTGCCAGCGTAACAGGGTCCTACGAGCAGTACTTC

v_gene: TRBV19
j_gene: TRBJ2-2
d_gene: TRBD1
abundance: NA
CDR3aa: CASSIGPGQMITGELFF
CDR3nt: TGTGCCAGTAGTATAGGTCCGGGACAGATGATTACCGGGGAGCTGTTTTTT

v_gene: TRBV18
j_gene: TRBJ2-7
d_gene: NA
abundance: few
CDR3aa: CASSPDYLSSSYEQYF
CDR3nt: TGTGCCAGCTCACCAGACTACTTAAGTAGCTCCTACGAGCAGTACTTC

v_gene: TRBV28
j_gene: TRBJ2-2
d_gene: TRBD2
abundance: NA
CDR3aa: CASSWGLAGGFGGELFF
CDR3nt: TGTGCCAGCAGTTGGGGACTAGCGGGAGGATTTGGCGGGGAGCTGTTTTTT

v_gene: TRBV29-1
j_gene: TRBJ1-1
d_gene: NA
abundance: NA
CDR3aa: CSVTRIVGTEAFF
CDR3nt: TGCAGCGTAACGAGAATCGTTGGCACTGAAGCTTTCTTT

v_gene: TRBV2
j_gene: TRBJ1-5
d_gene: NA
abundance: NA
CDR3aa: CASSTDPPGEPQHF
CDR3nt: TGTGCCAGCAGTACCGACCCCCCGGGAGAGCCCCAGCATTTT

v_gene: TRBV2
j_gene: TRBJ1-1
d_gene: TRBD1
abundance: few
CDR3aa: CASILDREFEAFF
CDR3nt: TGTGCCAGCATACTGGACAGGGAATTTGAAGCTTTCTTT

v_gene: TRBV7-2
j_gene: TRBJ2-7
d_gene: TRBD2
abundance: NA
CDR3aa: CASSQRRGSEQYF
CDR3nt: TGTGCCAGCAGCCAGAGGCGGGGGTCCGAGCAGTACTTC

v_gene: TRBV27
j_gene: TRBJ2-1
d_gene: TRBD2
abundance: NA
CDR3aa: CASTQLAGGPKEQFF
CDR3nt: TGTGCCAGCACCCAACTAGCGGGAGGGCCGAAGGAGCAGTTCTTC

v_gene: TRBV7-9
j_gene: TRBJ2-2
d_gene: NA
abundance: many
CDR3aa: CASSFDITGELFF
CDR3nt: TGTGCCAGCAGCTTCGATATAACCGGGGAGCTGTTTTTT

v_gene: TRBV28
j_gene: TRBJ2-5
d_gene: NA
abundance: many
CDR3aa: CASSRAGTPAPKSQYF
CDR3nt: TGTGCCAGCAGTCGGGCAGGGACTCCAGCGCCCAAGTCCCAGTACTTC

v_gene: TRBV19
j_gene: TRBJ2-7
d_gene: NA
abundance: many
CDR3aa: CASSRGTGYEQYF
CDR3nt: TGTGCCAGTAGTCGGGGTACAGGGTACGAGCAGTACTTC

v_gene: TRBV10-3
j_gene: TRBJ2-7
d_gene: TRBD2
abundance: few
CDR3aa: CAIMGGSSYEQYF
CDR3nt: TGTGCCATCATGGGGGGGAGCTCCTACGAGCAGTACTTC

v_gene: TRBV27
j_gene: TRBJ2-2
d_gene: NA
abundance: NA
CDR3aa: CASSDDGRRGRTGELFF
CDR3nt: TGTGCCAGCAGTGATGACGGGAGGCGGGGGCGCACCGGGGAGCTGTTTTTT

v_gene: TRBV25-1
j_gene: TRBJ1-4
d_gene: NA
abundance: NA
CDR3aa: CASSDERGANEKLFF
CDR3nt: TGTGCCAGCAGTGATGAAAGGGGGGCAAATGAAAAACTGTTTTTT

v_gene: TRBV25-1
j_gene: TRBJ1-3
d_gene: TRBD1
abundance: many
CDR3aa: CASSRQGAFGNTIYF
CDR3nt: TGTGCCAGCAGTAGACAGGGGGCATTTGGAAACACCATATATTTT

v_gene: TRBV29-1
j_gene: TRBJ2-5
d_gene: NA
abundance: few
CDR3aa: CSVFDLGENFQETQYF
CDR3nt: TGCAGCGTTTTCGATCTGGGGGAGAACTTCCAAGAGACCCAGTACTTC